The 27 T cell receptor beta chains below were found in one sample sequenced in a study of T-cell reconstitution after alpha-beta-depleted transplantation in children. The library targeted TCRbeta and was prepared with unique molecular identifiers. TCRdb processed the PCR reads anew with MiXCR; each CDR3 protein has one entry. The data contain about 460,000 distinct CDR3 sequences, 10% to 13% of them singletons. The sequenced sample was PBMCs, obtained before TCRalphabeta/CD19-depleted stem cell transplant. These receptors came from a child under 10 years old with inherited bone marrow failure, due to receive a stem cell transplant.

At least ten counts were recorded for this clonotype. The chain carries TRBV11-2 and TRBJ2-6, with 9 bases that match TRBD1. The junction had 7 bases not matched to a gene; V was cut back by 6 bases and J by 1 base. There are 17 residues in the CDR3. Looked up from germline, CDR1 is SGHAT and CDR2 is FQNNGV. For the CDR3, the DNA is TGTGCCAGCAGGGACAGGGGTCCCTTATCTGGGGCCAACGTCCTGACTTTC. Translated: CASRDRGPLSGANVLTF.

This clonotype was counted only a few times. This chain links TRBV2 with TRBJ2-1; 7 bases map to TRBD1. Looked up from germline, CDR1 is SNHLY and CDR2 is FYNNEI. The J segment lost 16 bases and the V segment lost 6 bases, leaving 15 bases of the junction unmatched. The CDR3 is 13 residues long. In nucleotides, the CDR3 is TGTGCCAGCAGCGCGTCGAACGGGGACAGTTTCTTCTTC. Translated: CASSASNGDSFFF.

At least ten counts were recorded for this clonotype. This chain links TRBV11-2 with TRBJ2-1; the D is unclear. V lost 4 bases and J lost 3, with 10 bases in between. This CDR3 is 14 amino acids long. CDR1 SGHAT and CDR2 FQNNGV come from the germline V gene. The CDR3 nucleotides are TGTGCCAGCAGCTCATGGTCCGTCTACAATGAGCAGTTCTTC. Amino acid sequence: CASSSWSVYNEQFF.

Only a few counts were recorded for this clonotype. The V and J genes are TRBV4-3 and TRBJ1-5; no firm D call. Germline CDR1 reads LGHNA; CDR2 reads YSLEER. V dropped 1 base and J dropped 7 bases, with 14 bases sitting between them. The CDR3 spans 15 residues. CDR3 nucleotide sequence: TGCGCCAGCAGCCAAGGGGCAGGTTCTTGGCAGCCCCAGCATTTT. Its translation: CASSQGAGSWQPQHF.

This chain joins TRBV19 and TRBJ1-2; no definite D call. The V end was cut by 4 bases, the J end by 5 bases, with 17 bases between. Germline loops: CDR1 LNHDA, CDR2 SQIVND (reference sequence). The CDR3 loop spans 15 amino acids. The CDR3 protein is CASSTLPRTEYGYTF. The CDR3 DNA reads as TGTGCCAGTAGTACCCTCCCGCGGACGGAGTATGGCTACACCTTC.

This clonotype was counted ten times or more. The gene calls are TRBV12-3 or TRBV12-4 and TRBJ2-1; 9 nucleotides agree with TRBD1. The trim removed 5 bases at V and 8 bases at J, leaving 4 bases unmatched. The CDR3 has 13 amino acids. The CDR3 bases are TGTGCCAGCAGTGGGGGGACAGGGTATGAGCAGTTCTTC. Protein: CASSGGTGYEQFF.

This clonotype was observed at least ten times. The chain couples TRBV5-1 to TRBJ2-1; 8 bases line up with TRBD2. The CDR3 has 16 amino acids. Germline CDR1 is SGHRS and CDR2 is YFSETQ. V was pared by 0 bases and J by 3 bases, with 5 bases of the junction left unmatched. The CDR3 here is CASSLGLALIYNEQFF. Written as DNA, the CDR3 is TGCGCCAGCAGCTTGGGACTAGCGCTTATCTACAATGAGCAGTTCTTC.

The chain has TRBV11-1 and TRBJ1-1; weak D call: TRBD1 (5 bases). The CDR3 runs to 14 residues. Trimming took 3 bases from V and 4 from J, leaving 12 bases between them. The germline CDR1 and CDR2 sequences are SGHAT and FQDESV (reference sequence). CDR3 DNA sequence: TGTGCCAGCAGCTTCTATCTGGGGGGCACTGAAGCTTTCTTT. Translated: CASSFYLGGTEAFF.

This clonotype was seen ten or more times. This chain links TRBV11-2 with TRBJ2-7; D might be TRBD2 (5 bases). The CDR3 loop spans 17 amino acids. Germline V gene sequence: CDR1 SGHAT, CDR2 FQNNGV. Trimming took off 2 bases at V and 5 bases at J, with 22 bases between the two ends. CDR3 coding DNA: TGTGCCAGCAGCTTATTTGGGCTAGCACTGGGTGACAACGAGCAGTACTTC. Protein product: CASSLFGLALGDNEQYF.

In its sample, this clonotype was seen a few times. This rearrangement joins TRBV11-2 to TRBJ2-1, with 8 bases lining up with TRBD2. The CDR3 has 16 residues. Trimming at V came to 2 bases and at J to 5 bases, leaving 8 bases not matched to a gene. The germline gives CDR1 SGHAT, CDR2 FQNNGV. The CDR3 sequence is CASSLSPGRGDNEQFF. In nucleotides, the CDR3 is TGTGCCAGCAGCTTATCCCCGGGGCGGGGGGACAATGAGCAGTTCTTC.

This clonotype was recorded many times. The chain employs TRBV4-2 and TRBJ2-5; tentatively, D is TRBD2 (5 bases). The CDR3 runs to 13 residues. CDR1 is LGHNA, CDR2 YNFKEQ, per germline. Trimming left V 4 bases short and J 2 bases short, with 8 bases between. CDR3 DNA: TGTGCCAGCAGCCGAGAGGGACAAGAGACCCAGTACTTC. Translated, it gives CASSREGQETQYF.

This rearrangement joins TRBV27 to TRBJ2-7; 7 bases map to TRBD2. This CDR3 has 14 amino acids. Germline V gene sequence: CDR1 MNHEY, CDR2 SMNVEV (reference sequence). The V gene end was trimmed by 6 bases and the J gene end by 3 bases; junction bases not matched to a gene: 8. CDR3 in amino acids: CASRTGTTRYEQYF. The CDR3 DNA is TGTGCCAGCAGAACCGGGACTACACGCTACGAGCAGTACTTC.

This clonotype was counted only a few times. This chain joins TRBV3-1 and TRBJ2-5, with D hard to call. CDR3 length: 14 amino acids. Germline-derived CDR1 and CDR2 are LGHDT and YNNKEL (reference sequence). V shed 0 bases and J shed 5 bases, with 10 bases lying between them. The CDR3: CASSQDLEDETQYF. In DNA form, the CDR3 reads TGTGCCAGCAGCCAAGATTTGGAAGACGAGACCCAGTACTTC.

This clonotype has a count of ten or more. The chain combines TRBV28 with TRBJ2-7; D possibly uses TRBD1 or TRBD2 (5 bases each). Trimming took off 5 bases at V and 5 bases at J, with 16 bases between the two ends. The CDR3 contains 14 residues. Germline V gene lookup returns CDR1 MDHEN and CDR2 SYDVKM. The CDR3 DNA follows: TGTGCCAGCAGTCCCCCGAGGGGCGCCCACGAGCAGTACTTC. Translating it yields CASSPPRGAHEQYF.

The sample holds many counts of this clonotype. This chain links TRBV5-1 with TRBJ2-1; 9 bases fit TRBD2. Germline V gives CDR1 SGHRS, CDR2 YFSETQ. The CDR3 has 17 amino acids. Trimming at V came to 5 bases and at J to 2 bases, leaving 11 bases not matched to a gene. CDR3 sequence (DNA): TGCGCCAGCAGAAGGGATATAGCGGGAGAGCCCTACAATGAGCAGTTCTTC. This encodes CASRRDIAGEPYNEQFF. Filled out from reference TRBV5-1 and TRBJ2-1, the complete variable domain reads KAGVTQTPRYLIKTRGQQVTLSCSPISGHRSVSWYQQTPGQGLQFLFEYFSETQRNKGNFPGRFSGRQFSNSRSEMNVSTLELGDSALYLCASRRDIAGEPYNEQFFGPGTRLTVL.

This clonotype has at least ten counts. The chain uses TRBV27 and TRBJ2-2; D is ambiguous. Trimming took off 1 base at V and 7 bases at J, with 19 bases between the two ends. CDR3 length: 17 residues. Germline V gene sequence: CDR1 MNHEY, CDR2 SMNVEV (reference sequence). CDR3 sequence reads: CASSLWSVRLEGGELFF. CDR3 DNA sequence: TGTGCCAGCAGTTTATGGAGTGTCCGGCTAGAAGGCGGGGAGCTGTTTTTT.

The sample holds a few counts of this clonotype. The V and J genes are TRBV4-1 and TRBJ1-5; weak D call: TRBD1 (6 bases). Trimming cost V 1 base and J 7 bases, with 8 bases left between them. Germline V gene lookup returns CDR1 MGHRA and CDR2 YSYEKL. The CDR3 is 13 amino acids. The CDR3 nucleotides read TGCGCCAGCAGCCAAGGGGGGGGCCAGCCCCAGCATTTT. Translation gives CASSQGGGQPQHF.

This clonotype came up many times. J is TRBJ2-1 and V is TRBV28, with D possibly being TRBD2 (6 bases). Germline values: CDR1 MDHEN, CDR2 SYDVKM. Trimming cost V 3 bases and J 10 bases, with 16 bases left between them. The CDR3 is made up of 14 amino acids. CDR3 region: CASSFSPAGTEQFF. CDR3 nucleotide sequence: TGTGCCAGCAGTTTCTCGCCTGCGGGAACGGAGCAGTTCTTC. Using reference TRBV28 and TRBJ2-1 for the parts outside the CDR3, the full variable domain is DVKVTQSSRYLVKRTGEKVFLECVQDMDHENMFWYRQDPGLGLRLIYFSYDVKMKEKGDIPEGYSVSREKKERFSLILESASTNQTSMYLCASSFSPAGTEQFFGPGTRLTVL.

The V call is TRBV18, the J call TRBJ2-4; tentatively, D is TRBD1 (6 bases). V was trimmed by 6 bases and J by 1 base, leaving 10 bases between them. CDR3 size: 14 residues. CDR1 and CDR2 from the germline V gene are KGHSH and LQKENI. The CDR3 DNA reads as TGTGCCAGCTCGCAGGGGTCGGCCAAAAACATTCAGTACTTC. Its protein is CASSQGSAKNIQYF.

The chain has TRBV10-2 and TRBJ2-2, with D possibly matching TRBD2 (6 bases). The CDR3 sequence is 12 residues long. Per the germline V gene, CDR1 is WSHSY and CDR2 is SAAADI. Between the trimmed V and J ends, which lost 6 bases and 9 bases, there was a span of 11 bases. The CDR3 region is CASSRLVRELFF. DNA of the CDR3: TGCGCCAGCAGCCGACTAGTTAGGGAGCTGTTTTTT.

There are many counts of this clonotype. The chain is built from TRBV30 and TRBJ1-1; D ambiguous. V lost 0 bases to trimming and J lost 3 bases, with 5 bases between them. Germline CDR1 is GTSNPN and CDR2 is SVGIG (reference sequence). The CDR3 length is 12 residues. CDR3 amino acids: CAWSVPDTEAFF. CDR3 in DNA: TGTGCCTGGAGTGTACCGGACACTGAAGCTTTCTTT.

V usage is TRBV24-1 and J usage is TRBJ2-1; the match to TRBD1 covers 7 bases. The CDR3 length is 20 residues. The germline CDR1 and CDR2 sequences are KGHDR and SFDVKD. V dropped 6 bases and J dropped 0; count of bases not matched to a gene: 19. The CDR3 spells CATSSGFGTDLSSSYNEQFF. The DNA of the CDR3 is TGTGCCACCAGTAGCGGATTTGGGACAGACTTATCCAGCTCCTACAATGAGCAGTTCTTC.

This clonotype occurred many times. This chain joins TRBV19 and TRBJ1-5, with D uncertain. Germline CDR1 reads LNHDA; CDR2 reads SQIVND (reference sequence). CDR3 length: 16 residues. Trimming pared 4 bases from V and 2 bases from J, leaving 15 bases between. For the CDR3, the DNA is TGTGCCAGTAGTACCGGATCCCGCGGAGGCAATCAGCCCCAGCATTTT. This gives the protein CASSTGSRGGNQPQHF.

This clonotype appeared many times. The chain joins TRBV20-1 to TRBJ1-2; unclear D gene. Trimming stripped 1 base from V and 0 bases from J, with 6 bases between. The CDR3 consists of 13 residues. Germline V gene data show CDR1 as DFQATT and CDR2 as SNEGSKA (reference sequence). The CDR3: CSARGGANYGYTF. The CDR3 nucleotides read TGCAGTGCTAGAGGAGGAGCTAACTATGGCTACACCTTC.

This clonotype was counted ten times or more. The chain has TRBV7-2 and TRBJ2-3, with D possibly TRBD2 on 5 matching bases. This CDR3 spans 15 amino acids. Germline loops: CDR1 SGHTA, CDR2 FQGNSA. The germline V and J ends were trimmed by 1 base and 0 bases, with 8 bases remaining between them. CDR3 sequence (DNA): TGTGCCAGCAGCTTAGGGGGAGCTAGCACAGATACGCAGTATTTT. This codes for CASSLGGASTDTQYF.

This clonotype came up many times. The gene calls are TRBV5-1 and TRBJ1-6; D is perhaps TRBD1 (5 bases). Trimming removed 4 bases at V and 9 bases at J, with 14 bases between. CDR1 SGHRS and CDR2 YFSETQ come from the germline V gene. The CDR3 loop spans 14 amino acids. CDR3 sequence: CASSNGTAASPLHF. DNA of the CDR3: TGCGCCAGCAGCAACGGGACGGCGGCTTCACCCCTCCACTTT.

This clonotype was detected ten times or more. V gene TRBV29-1 combines with J gene TRBJ2-7; 7 bases are a match to TRBD1. The V and J ends lost 7 bases and 3 bases, in that order; junction bases with no gene match: 9. CDR1 and CDR2 (germline): SQVTM, ANQGSEA. The CDR3 spans 13 residues. The CDR3 DNA is TGCAGCGCCGGACAGGCAAGGATCTACGAGCAGTACTTC. Translated, it gives CSAGQARIYEQYF.